What follows are 15 T cell receptor beta chains derived from one specimen sequenced in a study of response to subunit inactivated influenza vaccine. TCRdb analysed the RT-PCR reads with MiXCR anew, one entry per CDR3 protein. The profile covers about 500,000 distinct CDR3 sequences, with 16% appearing a single time and approximately 3% taken by the ten largest. Here the sequenced sample was CD4+ T cells sorted from PBMCs, taken less than 30 months after vaccination. These receptors were taken from a man aged 50 to 69 who received an inactivated influenza vaccine.

This clonotype has just a few counts. The V call is TRBV7-2, the J call TRBJ2-7; a possible D gene is TRBD2 (5 bases). Germline V gene sequence: CDR1 SGHTA, CDR2 FQGNSA. V dropped 3 bases and J dropped 2 bases, with 17 bases sitting between them. The CDR3 consists of 16 residues. CDR3 residues: CASSFRPELEAYEQYF. CDR3 sequence (DNA): TGTGCCAGCAGCTTCAGGCCGGAACTAGAGGCCTACGAGCAGTACTTC. Filled out from reference TRBV7-2 and TRBJ2-7, the complete variable domain reads GAGVSQSPSNKVTEKGKDVELRCDPISGHTALYWYRQSLGQGLEFLIYFQGNSAPDKSGLPSDRFSAERTGGSVSTLTIQRTQQEDSAVYLCASSFRPELEAYEQYFGPGTRLTVT.

This clonotype was picked up a small number of times. The rearrangement uses TRBV4-1 and TRBJ1-6; TRBD1 agrees at 8 bases. V was clipped by 2 bases and J by 8 bases; unmatched bases: 5. The CDR3 is 15 residues long. Germline assignment: CDR1 MGHRA and CDR2 YSYEKL. The CDR3 protein is CASSQRPGGDSPLHF. The CDR3 DNA reads TGCGCCAGCAGCCAACGTCCAGGGGGCGATTCACCCCTCCACTTT.

This sequence joins TRBV10-3 and TRBJ2-7; D assignment may be TRBD1 or TRBD2 (5 bases each). Germline V gives CDR1 ENHRY, CDR2 SYGVKD. The CDR3 extends over 17 amino acids. V was clipped by 1 base and J by 2 bases, with 18 bases between them. CDR3 nucleotide sequence: TGTGCCATCAGTGAGTTCCCCGGGTTGCAGGGAGCCTACGAGCAGTACTTC. Translated: CAISEFPGLQGAYEQYF.

CDR3 amino acids: CSVEGQDLQETQYF. The CDR3 DNA sequence: TGCAGCGTCGAGGGACAGGACCTCCAAGAGACCCAGTACTTC. This chain links TRBV29-1 with TRBJ2-5; 8 nucleotides match TRBD1. Trimming took 6 bases from V and 1 from J; bases not matched to a gene: 7. The CDR3 runs to 14 residues. Germline-derived CDR1 and CDR2 are SQVTM and ANQGSEA.

The chain couples TRBV13 to TRBJ2-3; 7 nucleotides match TRBD2. Germline values: CDR1 PRHDT, CDR2 FYEKMQ (reference sequence). V gave up 5 bases and J gave up 7 bases; unmatched junction bases: 3. The length of the CDR3 is 12 residues. The CDR3 sequence: CASSPGRYTQYF. CDR3 in DNA: TGTGCCAGCAGCCCCGGGAGGTATACGCAGTATTTT.

This clonotype was counted a few times. The chain couples TRBV5-1 to TRBJ2-3, with no clear D. The length of the CDR3 is 13 residues. The V end lost 0 bases, the J end lost 6 bases, and 8 bases lay between the germline ends. Per the germline V gene, CDR1 is SGHRS and CDR2 is YFSETQ. The CDR3 DNA sequence: TGCGCCAGCAGCTTGGCGATCGTTGATACGCAGTATTTT. Its protein is CASSLAIVDTQYF.

The rearrangement joins TRBV19 to TRBJ2-3; TRBD2 matches at 10 bases. The germline V gene encodes CDR1 LNHDA and CDR2 SQIVND (reference sequence). This CDR3 is built from 15 residues. The V gene end was trimmed by 4 bases and the J gene end by 1 base; junction bases not matched to a gene: 2. CDR3 protein: CASSTSGSGTDTQYF. The DNA for the CDR3 is TGTGCCAGTAGTACTAGCGGGAGTGGCACAGATACGCAGTATTTT.

The V call is TRBV12-3 or TRBV12-4, the J call TRBJ2-1; possibly TRBD1 for D (6 bases). The CDR3 length is 13 residues. V lost 5 bases, J lost 5 bases, and 10 bases lay in between. CDR3 nucleotides: TGTGCCAGCAGTGGCAGGGGAGACAATGAGCAGTTCTTC. Its protein product is CASSGRGDNEQFF.

This clonotype has just a few counts. The V gene is TRBV12-3 or TRBV12-4, the J gene TRBJ2-5; TRBD2 aligns across 12 bases. Germline trimming cut 6 bases from V and 10 bases from J; bases unmatched to any gene: 15. This CDR3 is built from 16 residues. CDR3 sequence reads: CASSHTSGRSRGDQYF. The DNA for the CDR3 is TGTGCCAGCAGCCATACTAGCGGGAGGTCCCGGGGCGACCAGTACTTC.

The CDR3 protein is CAWSVHPTVGNQPQHF. CDR3 bases: TGTGCCTGGAGTGTACATCCGACAGTGGGGAATCAGCCCCAGCATTTT. The V gene is TRBV30, the J gene TRBJ1-5; TRBD1 might be the D (5 bases). CDR3 length equals 16 residues. Germline values: CDR1 GTSNPN, CDR2 SVGIG (reference sequence). V gave up 0 bases and J gave up 4 bases, with 16 bases separating them. The variable domain in full, with the rest retrieved from reference TRBV30 and TRBJ1-5, is SQTIHQWPATLVQPVGSPLSLECTVEGTSNPNLYWYRQAAGRGLQLLFYSVGIGQISSEVPQNLSASRPQDRQFILSSKKLLLSDSGFYLCAWSVHPTVGNQPQHFGDGTRLSIL.

This sequence joins TRBV5-1 and TRBJ1-1; 10 positions match TRBD1. The CDR3 contains 14 residues. V lost 4 bases to trimming and J lost 4 bases; unmatched junction nucleotides: 4. CDR1 is SGHRS and CDR2 is YFSETQ in the germline V gene. The DNA for the CDR3 is TGCGCCAGCAGCGGACGACAGGGGGCCACTGAAGCTTTCTTT. Translating it yields CASSGRQGATEAFF.

The V call is TRBV11-2, the J call TRBJ1-1; D not resolved. Trimming took 5 bases from V and 1 from J, leaving 11 bases between them. Germline loops: CDR1 SGHAT, CDR2 FQNNGV. CDR3 length: 14 amino acids. CDR3 nucleotide sequence: TGTGCCAGCAGCCGCCGACCTGGGAACACTGAAGCTTTCTTT. As protein: CASSRRPGNTEAFF.

The table lists this clonotype with a few counts. V and J are TRBV7-2 and TRBJ1-4; D may be TRBD1 (6 bases). The CDR3 runs 15 residues. Trimming shortened V by 0 bases and J by 8 bases, and 13 bases separated the two germline ends. Germline V gene lookup returns CDR1 SGHTA and CDR2 FQGNSA. The chain's CDR3 is CASSLARQGREKLFF. The CDR3 bases are TGTGCCAGCAGCTTAGCGCGTCAGGGGCGCGAAAAACTGTTTTTT. The variable domain in full, with the rest retrieved from reference TRBV7-2 and TRBJ1-4, is GAGVSQSPSNKVTEKGKDVELRCDPISGHTALYWYRQSLGQGLEFLIYFQGNSAPDKSGLPSDRFSAERTGGSVSTLTIQRTQQEDSAVYLCASSLARQGREKLFFGSGTQLSVL.

There are many counts of this clonotype. V usage is TRBV24-1 and J usage is TRBJ2-5; D is perhaps TRBD2 (5 bases). CDR3 length: 14 residues. CDR1 and CDR2 (germline): KGHDR, SFDVKD. V was shortened by 0 bases and J by 5 bases, with 9 bases between the two germline ends. The CDR3 nucleotides are TGTGCCACCAGTGATTTGGGACCGGGGGAGACCCAGTACTTC. Translated: CATSDLGPGETQYF.

V gene TRBV5-1 combines with J gene TRBJ2-3; D is possibly TRBD1 (6 bases). The V gene lost 0 bases and the J gene lost 2 bases, with 16 bases spanning the gap. Looked up from germline, CDR1 is SGHRS and CDR2 is YFSETQ. The length of the CDR3 is 17 residues. The CDR3 sequence is CASSLDKNRVSTDTQYF. The CDR3 DNA sequence: TGCGCCAGCAGCTTGGATAAAAACAGGGTCTCCACAGATACGCAGTATTTT. Supplemented by reference TRBV5-1 and TRBJ2-3, the full variable domain reads KAGVTQTPRYLIKTRGQQVTLSCSPISGHRSVSWYQQTPGQGLQFLFEYFSETQRNKGNFPGRFSGRQFSNSRSEMNVSTLELGDSALYLCASSLDKNRVSTDTQYFGPGTRLTVL.